This T cell receptor (beta chain) was obtained from a study of HIV-infected patients and healthy controls. This clonotype is classed as medium-sized (0.01 to 0.1%). About 450 ng RNA was reverse transcribed with alpha and beta constant-region primers. Alpha and beta chain libraries were made separately by chain-specific third strand synthesis with multiplexing indices. Each CDR3 protein is one row after TCRdb ran MiXCR on the 5' RACE reads. The sample contains 9,000 to 9,500 distinct CDR3 sequences, around 5.8% of which appear only once. All unsorted peripheral T cells were captured because whole blood was used without fractionation. The length of the CDR3 is 17 residues. The J segment lost 3 bases and the V segment lost 2 bases, leaving 5 bases of the junction unmatched. The V gene's germline CDR1 is MGHRA and CDR2 YSYEKL.

The sequence came from an adult in good health. Sequencing was carried out using blood. The chain has TRBV4-1 and TRBJ1-6, with 9 bases that match TRBD1. This chain's CDR3 is CASSQIAGQGYNSPLHF. The CDR3 coding sequence is TGCGCCAGCAGCCAAATTGCGGGACAGGGCTATAATTCACCCCTCCACTTT.